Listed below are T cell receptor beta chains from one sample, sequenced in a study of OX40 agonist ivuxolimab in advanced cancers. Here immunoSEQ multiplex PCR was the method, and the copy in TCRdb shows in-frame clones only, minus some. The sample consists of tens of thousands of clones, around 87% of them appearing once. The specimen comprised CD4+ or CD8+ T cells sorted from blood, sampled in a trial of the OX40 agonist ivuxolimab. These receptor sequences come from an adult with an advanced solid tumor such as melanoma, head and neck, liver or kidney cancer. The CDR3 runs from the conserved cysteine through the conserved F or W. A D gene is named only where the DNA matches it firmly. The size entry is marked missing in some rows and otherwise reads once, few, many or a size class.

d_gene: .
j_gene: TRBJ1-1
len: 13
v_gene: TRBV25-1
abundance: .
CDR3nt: TGTGCCAGCAGTGATTTCGAGAACACTGAAGCTTTCTTT
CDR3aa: CASSDFENTEAFF

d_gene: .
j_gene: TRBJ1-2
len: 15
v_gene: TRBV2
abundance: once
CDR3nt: TGTGCCAGCAGTGATAAGGTCCGGGGAAACTATGGCTACACCTTC
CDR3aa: CASSDKVRGNYGYTF

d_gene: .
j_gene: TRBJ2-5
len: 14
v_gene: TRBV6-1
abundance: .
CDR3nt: TGTGCCAGCAGTGTGGAGACGAACCAAGAGACCCAGTACTTC
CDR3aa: CASSVETNQETQYF

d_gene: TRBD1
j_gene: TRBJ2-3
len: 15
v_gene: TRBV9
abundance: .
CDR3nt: TGTGCCAGCAGCACCAGACAGGGCCGGGCGGATACGCAGTATTTT
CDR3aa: CASSTRQGRADTQYF

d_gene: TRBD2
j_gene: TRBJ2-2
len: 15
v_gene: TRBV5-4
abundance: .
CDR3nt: TGTGCCAGCAGCCCTAGCGGAGGGAACACCGGGGAGCTGTTTTTT
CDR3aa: CASSPSGGNTGELFF

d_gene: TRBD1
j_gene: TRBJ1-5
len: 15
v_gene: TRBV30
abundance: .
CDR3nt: TGTGCCTGGAGTCCCACGGGACAGGGATATCAGCCCCAGCATTTT
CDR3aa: CAWSPTGQGYQPQHF

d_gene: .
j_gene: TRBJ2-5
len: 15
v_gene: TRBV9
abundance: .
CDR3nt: TGTGCCAGCAGCGTCGGGACCACCTCAGCGGAGACCCAGTACTTC
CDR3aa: CASSVGTTSAETQYF

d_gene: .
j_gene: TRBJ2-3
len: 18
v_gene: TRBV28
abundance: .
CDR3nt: TGTGCCAGCAGGCGTTATTGGGATGGACAGCCTACCACAGATACGCAGTATTTT
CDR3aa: CASRRYWDGQPTTDTQYF

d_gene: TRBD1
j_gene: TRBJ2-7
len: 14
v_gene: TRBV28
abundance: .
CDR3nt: TGTGCCAGCAGGGACGGACAGGGGGTAAACGAGCAGTACTTC
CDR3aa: CASRDGQGVNEQYF

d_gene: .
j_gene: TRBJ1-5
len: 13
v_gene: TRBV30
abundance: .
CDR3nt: TGTGCCTGGAGTGTTTCGGGGGTTCAGCCCCAGCATTTT
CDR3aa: CAWSVSGVQPQHF

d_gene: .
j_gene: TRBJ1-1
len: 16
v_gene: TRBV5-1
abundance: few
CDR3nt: TGCGCCAGCAGCTTGGCGGCGCAGCAAGCGAACACTGAAGCTTTCTTT
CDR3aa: CASSLAAQQANTEAFF

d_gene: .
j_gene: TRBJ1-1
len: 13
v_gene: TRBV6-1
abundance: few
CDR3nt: TGTGCCAGCAGTGATCCAGTGGACACTGAAGCTTTCTTT
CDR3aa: CASSDPVDTEAFF

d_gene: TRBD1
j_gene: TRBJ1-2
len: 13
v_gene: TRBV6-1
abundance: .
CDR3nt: TGTGCCAGTGGGACAGGGGGCAACTATGGCTACACCTTC
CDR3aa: CASGTGGNYGYTF

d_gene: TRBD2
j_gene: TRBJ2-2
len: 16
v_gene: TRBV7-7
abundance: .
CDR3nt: TGTGCTAGCAGCCCTTCGGGGCGGGGGAGCACCGGGGAGCTGTTTTTT
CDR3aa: CASSPSGRGSTGELFF

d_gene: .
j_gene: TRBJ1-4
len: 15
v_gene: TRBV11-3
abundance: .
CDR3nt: TGTGCCAGCAGCTTAGGGCAGGGGCCTGGTGAAAAACTGTTTTTT
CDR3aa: CASSLGQGPGEKLFF

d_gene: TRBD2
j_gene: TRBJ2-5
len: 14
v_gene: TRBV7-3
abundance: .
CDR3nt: TGTGCCAGCAGCTTATCCGGGAGGGCTGAAGAGCAGTACTTC
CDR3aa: CASSLSGRAEEQYF

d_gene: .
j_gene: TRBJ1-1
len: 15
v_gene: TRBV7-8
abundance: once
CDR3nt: TGTGCCAGCAGCTTAAGTTGGTTGGGGAACACTGAAGCTTTCTTT
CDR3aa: CASSLSWLGNTEAFF

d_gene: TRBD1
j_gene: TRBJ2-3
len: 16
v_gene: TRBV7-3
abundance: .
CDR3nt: TGTGCCAGCAGCCTCGGACAGGGGGCGTTAGCAGATACGCAGTATTTT
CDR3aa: CASSLGQGALADTQYF

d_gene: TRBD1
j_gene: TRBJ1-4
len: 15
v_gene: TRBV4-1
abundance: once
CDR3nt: TGCGCCAGCAGCCAAGCAGGGGGCACTAATGAAAAACTGTTTTTT
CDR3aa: CASSQAGGTNEKLFF

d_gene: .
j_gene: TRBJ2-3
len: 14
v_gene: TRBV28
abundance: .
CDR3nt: TGTGCCAGCAGTACTGCTGGGAGCACAGATACGCAGTATTTT
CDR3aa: CASSTAGSTDTQYF

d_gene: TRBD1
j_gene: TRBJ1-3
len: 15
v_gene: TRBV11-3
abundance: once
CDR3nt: TGTGCCAGCAGCGGCCGGGACAGGCCTGGAAACACCATATATTTT
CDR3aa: CASSGRDRPGNTIYF

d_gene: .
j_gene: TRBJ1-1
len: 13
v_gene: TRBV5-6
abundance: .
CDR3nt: TGTGCCAGCAGCTTGTGGCAGAACACTGAAGCTTTCTTT
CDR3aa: CASSLWQNTEAFF

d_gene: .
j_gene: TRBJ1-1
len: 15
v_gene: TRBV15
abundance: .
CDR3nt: TGTGCCACCAGCACGTTAACAGGGTTTAACACTGAAGCTTTCTTT
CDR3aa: CATSTLTGFNTEAFF

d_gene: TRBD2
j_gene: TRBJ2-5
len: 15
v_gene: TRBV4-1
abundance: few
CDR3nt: TGCGCCAGCAGCCAAGGTGGACTAGCGGGCGAGACCCAGTACTTC
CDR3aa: CASSQGGLAGETQYF

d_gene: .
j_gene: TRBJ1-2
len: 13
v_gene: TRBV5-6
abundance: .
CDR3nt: TGTGCCAGCAGGTTGGGCACGAACTATGGCTACACCTTC
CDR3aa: CASRLGTNYGYTF

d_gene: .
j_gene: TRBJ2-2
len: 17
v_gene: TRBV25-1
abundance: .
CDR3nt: TGTGCCAGCAGTCCCCTGGGTACCGGGGGCGACACCGGGGAGCTGTTTTTT
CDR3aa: CASSPLGTGGDTGELFF

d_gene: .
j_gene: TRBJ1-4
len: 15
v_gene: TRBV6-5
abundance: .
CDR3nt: TGTGCCAGCAGTTACTCGGGATCTTCGAATGAAAAACTGTTTTTT
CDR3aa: CASSYSGSSNEKLFF

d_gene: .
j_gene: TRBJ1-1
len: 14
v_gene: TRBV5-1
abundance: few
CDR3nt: TGCGCCAGCAGCTTTGGGGATATGAACACTGAAGCTTTCTTT
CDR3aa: CASSFGDMNTEAFF

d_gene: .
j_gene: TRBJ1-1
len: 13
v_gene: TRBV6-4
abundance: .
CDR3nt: TGTGCCAGCAGAGAGAGGCCGAACACTGAAGCTTTCTTT
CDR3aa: CASRERPNTEAFF

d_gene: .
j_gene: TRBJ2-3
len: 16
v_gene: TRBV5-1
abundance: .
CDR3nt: TGCGCCAGCAGCCCGAAGGCGGGAATTAACACAGATACGCAGTATTTT
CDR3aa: CASSPKAGINTDTQYF

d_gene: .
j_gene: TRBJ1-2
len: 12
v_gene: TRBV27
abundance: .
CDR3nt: TGTGCCAGCAGTGGGGCGAACTATGGCTACACCTTC
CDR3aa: CASSGANYGYTF

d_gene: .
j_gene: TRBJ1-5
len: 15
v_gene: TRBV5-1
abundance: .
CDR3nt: TGCGCCAGCAGCTCGGACGGAGATAGCAATCAGCCCCAGCATTTT
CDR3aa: CASSSDGDSNQPQHF

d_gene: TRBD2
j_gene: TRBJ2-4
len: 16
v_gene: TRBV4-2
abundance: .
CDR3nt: TGTGCCAGCAGCCAAGAGGCTAGCGGGGGAATAAACATTCAGTACTTC
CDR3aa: CASSQEASGGINIQYF

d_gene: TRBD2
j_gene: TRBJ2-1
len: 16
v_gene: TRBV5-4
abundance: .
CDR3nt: TGTGCCAGCAGCTCCGGGACTAGCGGCTCCTACAATGAGCAGTTCTTC
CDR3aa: CASSSGTSGSYNEQFF

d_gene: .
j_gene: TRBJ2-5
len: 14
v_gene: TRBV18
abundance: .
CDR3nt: TGTGCCAGCTCACCCACTCCGTACCAAGAGACCCAGTACTTC
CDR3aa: CASSPTPYQETQYF